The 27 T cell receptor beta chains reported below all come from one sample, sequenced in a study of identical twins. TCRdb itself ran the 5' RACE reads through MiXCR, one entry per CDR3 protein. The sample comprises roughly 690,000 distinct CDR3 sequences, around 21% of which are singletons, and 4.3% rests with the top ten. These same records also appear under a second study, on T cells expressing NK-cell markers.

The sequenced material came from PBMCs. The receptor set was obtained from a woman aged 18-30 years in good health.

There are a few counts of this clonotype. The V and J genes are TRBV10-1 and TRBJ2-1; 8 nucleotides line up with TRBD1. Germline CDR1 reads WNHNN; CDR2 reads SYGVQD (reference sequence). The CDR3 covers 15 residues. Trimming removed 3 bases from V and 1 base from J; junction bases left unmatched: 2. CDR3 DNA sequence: TGCGCCAGCAGTGAAAGACAGGGGTCCTACAATGAGCAGTTCTTC. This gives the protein CASSERQGSYNEQFF.

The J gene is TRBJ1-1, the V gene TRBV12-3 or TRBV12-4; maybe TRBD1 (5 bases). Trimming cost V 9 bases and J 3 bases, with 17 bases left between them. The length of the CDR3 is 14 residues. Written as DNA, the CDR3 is TGTGCCAGTAACATGGGGCCGTCGTACACTGAAGCTTTCTTT. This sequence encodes CASNMGPSYTEAFF.

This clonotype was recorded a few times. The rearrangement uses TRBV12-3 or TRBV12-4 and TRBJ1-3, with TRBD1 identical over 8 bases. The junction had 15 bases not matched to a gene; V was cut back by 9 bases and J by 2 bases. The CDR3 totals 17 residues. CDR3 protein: CASIGTGTHLPGNTIYF. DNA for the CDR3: TGTGCCAGTATAGGGACAGGTACCCATCTGCCTGGAAACACCATATATTTT.

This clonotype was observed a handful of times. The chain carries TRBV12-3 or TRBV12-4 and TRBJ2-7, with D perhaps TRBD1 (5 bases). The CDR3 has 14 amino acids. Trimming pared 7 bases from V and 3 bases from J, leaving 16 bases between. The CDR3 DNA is TGTGCCAGCACCCCTAGGGGCGGCGGCTACGAGCAGTACTTC. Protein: CASTPRGGGYEQYF.

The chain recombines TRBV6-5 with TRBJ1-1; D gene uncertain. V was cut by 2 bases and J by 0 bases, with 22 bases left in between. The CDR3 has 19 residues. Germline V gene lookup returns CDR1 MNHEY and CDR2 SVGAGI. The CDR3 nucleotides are TGTGCCAGCAGTTACGTAGGGCCCGGTAGTCTTAACATGAACACTGAAGCTTTCTTT. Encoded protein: CASSYVGPGSLNMNTEAFF.

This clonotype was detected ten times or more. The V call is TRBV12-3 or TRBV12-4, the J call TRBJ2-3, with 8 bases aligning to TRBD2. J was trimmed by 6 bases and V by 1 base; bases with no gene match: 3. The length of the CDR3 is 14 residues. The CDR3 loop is CASSLVASGDTQYF. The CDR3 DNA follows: TGTGCCAGCAGTTTAGTCGCTAGCGGGGATACGCAGTATTTT.

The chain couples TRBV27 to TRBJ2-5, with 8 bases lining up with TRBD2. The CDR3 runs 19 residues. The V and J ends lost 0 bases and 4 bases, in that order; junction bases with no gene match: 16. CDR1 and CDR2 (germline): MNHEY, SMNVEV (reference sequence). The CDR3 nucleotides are TGTGCCAGCAGTTTATCCCGTCCGGGTAGCGGGAAGGAGAGAGAGACCCAGTACTTC. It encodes CASSLSRPGSGKERETQYF.

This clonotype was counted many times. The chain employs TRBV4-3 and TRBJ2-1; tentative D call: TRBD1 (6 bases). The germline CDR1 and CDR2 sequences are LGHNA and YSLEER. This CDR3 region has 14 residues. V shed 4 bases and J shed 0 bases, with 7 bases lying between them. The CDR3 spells CASSLGHSYNEQFF. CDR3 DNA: TGCGCCAGCAGCCTGGGACACTCCTACAATGAGCAGTTCTTC.

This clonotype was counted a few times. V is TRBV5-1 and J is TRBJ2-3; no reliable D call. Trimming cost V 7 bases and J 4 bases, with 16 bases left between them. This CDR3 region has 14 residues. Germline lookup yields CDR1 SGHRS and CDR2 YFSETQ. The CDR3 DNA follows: TGCGCCAGCGCCGACATTCAAGGCGCAGATACGCAGTATTTT. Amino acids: CASADIQGADTQYF.

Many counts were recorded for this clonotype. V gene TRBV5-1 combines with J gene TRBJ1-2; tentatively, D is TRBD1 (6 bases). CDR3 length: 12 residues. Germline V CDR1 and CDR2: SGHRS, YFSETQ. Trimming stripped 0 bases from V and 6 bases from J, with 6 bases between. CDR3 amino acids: CASSLEGDGYTF. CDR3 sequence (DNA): TGCGCCAGCAGCTTGGAGGGGGATGGCTACACCTTC.

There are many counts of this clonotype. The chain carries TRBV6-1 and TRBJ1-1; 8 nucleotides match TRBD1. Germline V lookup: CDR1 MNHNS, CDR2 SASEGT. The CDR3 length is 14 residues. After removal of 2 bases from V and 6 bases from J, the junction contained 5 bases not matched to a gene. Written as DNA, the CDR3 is TGTGCCAGCAGTGAAAGGACAGGGAGGGCTGAAGCTTTCTTT. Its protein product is CASSERTGRAEAFF.

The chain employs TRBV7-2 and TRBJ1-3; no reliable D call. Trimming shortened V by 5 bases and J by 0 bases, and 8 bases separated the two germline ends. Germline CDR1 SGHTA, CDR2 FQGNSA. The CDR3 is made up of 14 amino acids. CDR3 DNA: TGTGCCAGCAGCCTTACCGGCTCTGGAAACACCATATATTTT. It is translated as CASSLTGSGNTIYF.

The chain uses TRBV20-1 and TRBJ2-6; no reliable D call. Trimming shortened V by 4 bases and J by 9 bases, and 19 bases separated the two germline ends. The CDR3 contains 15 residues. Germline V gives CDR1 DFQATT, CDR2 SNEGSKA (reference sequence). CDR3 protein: CSAKAPPGRDNVLTF. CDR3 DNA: TGCAGTGCTAAGGCCCCCCCCGGGCGAGACAACGTCCTGACTTTC.

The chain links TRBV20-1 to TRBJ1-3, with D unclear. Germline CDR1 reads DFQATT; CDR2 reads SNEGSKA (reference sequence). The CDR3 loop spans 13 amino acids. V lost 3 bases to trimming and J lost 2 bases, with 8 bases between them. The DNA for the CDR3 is TGCAGTGCTAGTGTGGACCCTGGAAACACCATATATTTT. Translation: CSASVDPGNTIYF.

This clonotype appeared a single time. CDR3 DNA: TGTGCCAGCAGCCCTTTTCACGAGCAGTACTTC. Its protein is CASSPFHEQYF. The chain recombines TRBV7-9 with TRBJ2-7; no reliable D call. The CDR3 has 11 residues. Per germline, CDR1 SEHNR and CDR2 FQNEAQ (reference sequence). Trimming left V 5 bases short and J 5 bases short, with 7 bases between.

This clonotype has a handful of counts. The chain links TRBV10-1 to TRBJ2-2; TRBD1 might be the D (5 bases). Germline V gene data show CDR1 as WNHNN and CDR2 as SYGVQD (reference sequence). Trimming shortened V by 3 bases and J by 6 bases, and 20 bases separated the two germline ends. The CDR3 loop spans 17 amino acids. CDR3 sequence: CASSELNRPGKAGELFF. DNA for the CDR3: TGCGCCAGCAGTGAACTAAACCGCCCAGGGAAAGCCGGGGAGCTGTTTTTT.

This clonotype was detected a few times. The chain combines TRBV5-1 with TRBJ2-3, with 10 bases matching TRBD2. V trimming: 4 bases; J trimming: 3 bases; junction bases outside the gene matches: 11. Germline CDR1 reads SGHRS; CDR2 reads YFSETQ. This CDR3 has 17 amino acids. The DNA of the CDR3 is TGCGCCAGCAGCAGGGGCCCCCTAGCGGGAGAAACAGATACGCAGTATTTT. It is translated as CASSRGPLAGETDTQYF. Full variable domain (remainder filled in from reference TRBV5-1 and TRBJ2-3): KAGVTQTPRYLIKTRGQQVTLSCSPISGHRSVSWYQQTPGQGLQFLFEYFSETQRNKGNFPGRFSGRQFSNSRSEMNVSTLELGDSALYLCASSRGPLAGETDTQYFGPGTRLTVL.

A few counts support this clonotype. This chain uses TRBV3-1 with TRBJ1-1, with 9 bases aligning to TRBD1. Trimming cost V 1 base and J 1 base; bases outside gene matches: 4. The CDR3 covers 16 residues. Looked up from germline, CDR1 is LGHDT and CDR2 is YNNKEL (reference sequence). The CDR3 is CASSQAGTGRNTEAFF. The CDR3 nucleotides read TGTGCCAGCAGCCAAGCTGGGACAGGGAGGAACACTGAAGCTTTCTTT. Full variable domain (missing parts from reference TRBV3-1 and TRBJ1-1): DTAVSQTPKYLVTQMGNDKSIKCEQNLGHDTMYWYKQDSKKFLKIMFSYNNKELIINETVPNRFSPKSPDKAHLNLHINSLELGDSAVYFCASSQAGTGRNTEAFFGQGTRLTVV.

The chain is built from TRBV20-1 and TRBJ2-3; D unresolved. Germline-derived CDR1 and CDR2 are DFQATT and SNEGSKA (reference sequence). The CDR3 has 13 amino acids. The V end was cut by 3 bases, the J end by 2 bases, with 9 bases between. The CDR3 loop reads CSASLANTDTQYF. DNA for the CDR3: TGCAGTGCTAGTCTGGCGAACACAGATACGCAGTATTTT.

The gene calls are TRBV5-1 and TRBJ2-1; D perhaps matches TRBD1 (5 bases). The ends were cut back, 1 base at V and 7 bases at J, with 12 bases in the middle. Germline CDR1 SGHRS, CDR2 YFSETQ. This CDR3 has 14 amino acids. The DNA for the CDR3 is TGCGCCAGCAGCTTGACCCCAGGGAAAAATGAGCAGTTCTTC. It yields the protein CASSLTPGKNEQFF.

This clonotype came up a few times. CDR3 protein: CASSLSQRGTYEQYF. Written as DNA, the CDR3 is TGTGCCAGCAGCTTGTCCCAGCGGGGTACCTACGAGCAGTACTTC. The gene calls are TRBV5-6 and TRBJ2-7; TRBD2 matches 7 bases. Germline V gene data show CDR1 as SGHDT and CDR2 as YYEEEE. The CDR3 sequence is 15 residues long. J lost 2 bases, V lost 1 base, and 6 bases had no gene match.

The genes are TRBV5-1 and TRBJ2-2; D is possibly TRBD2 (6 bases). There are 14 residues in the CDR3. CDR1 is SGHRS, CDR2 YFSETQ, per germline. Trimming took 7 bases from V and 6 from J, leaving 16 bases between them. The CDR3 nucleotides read TGCGCCAGCCACGTGGCGGGAACGCCCGGGGAGCTGTTTTTT. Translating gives CASHVAGTPGELFF.

The CDR3 protein is CASSVNNGYTF. CDR3 nucleotides: TGTGCCAGCAGCGTAAATAATGGCTACACCTTC. The gene calls are TRBV9 and TRBJ1-2, with unresolved D. Trimming left V 1 base short and J 6 bases short, with 4 bases between. Germline V lookup: CDR1 SGDLS, CDR2 YYNGEE. The CDR3 consists of 11 residues.

This chain's CDR3 is CASSLWSRPPSSYEQYF. The CDR3 bases are TGTGCCAGCAGTTTATGGAGCCGGCCTCCGAGCTCCTACGAGCAGTACTTC. The rearrangement uses TRBV27 and TRBJ2-7; D unclear. Trimming removed 1 base at V and 0 bases at J, with 16 bases between. CDR1 and CDR2 from the germline V gene are MNHEY and SMNVEV (reference sequence). This CDR3 region has 17 residues.

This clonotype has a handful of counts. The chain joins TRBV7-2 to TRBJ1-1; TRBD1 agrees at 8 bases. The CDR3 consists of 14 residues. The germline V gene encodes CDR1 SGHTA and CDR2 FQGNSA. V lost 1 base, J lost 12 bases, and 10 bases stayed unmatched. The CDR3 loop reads CASSLGDRGVGPFF. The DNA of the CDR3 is TGTGCCAGCAGCTTAGGCGACAGGGGCGTAGGCCCTTTCTTT.

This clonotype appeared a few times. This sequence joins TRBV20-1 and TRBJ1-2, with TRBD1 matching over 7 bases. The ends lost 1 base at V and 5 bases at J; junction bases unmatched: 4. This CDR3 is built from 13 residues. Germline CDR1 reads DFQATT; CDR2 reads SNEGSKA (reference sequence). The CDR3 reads CSARGGQLYGYTF. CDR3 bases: TGCAGTGCTAGAGGGGGACAGCTATATGGCTACACCTTC.

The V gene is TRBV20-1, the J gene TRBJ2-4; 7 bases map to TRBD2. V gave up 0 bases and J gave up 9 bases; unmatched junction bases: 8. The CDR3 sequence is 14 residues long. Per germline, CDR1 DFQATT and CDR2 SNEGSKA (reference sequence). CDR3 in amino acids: CSARDPGGSGIQYF. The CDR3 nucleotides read TGCAGTGCTAGAGACCCGGGGGGAAGCGGCATTCAGTACTTC.